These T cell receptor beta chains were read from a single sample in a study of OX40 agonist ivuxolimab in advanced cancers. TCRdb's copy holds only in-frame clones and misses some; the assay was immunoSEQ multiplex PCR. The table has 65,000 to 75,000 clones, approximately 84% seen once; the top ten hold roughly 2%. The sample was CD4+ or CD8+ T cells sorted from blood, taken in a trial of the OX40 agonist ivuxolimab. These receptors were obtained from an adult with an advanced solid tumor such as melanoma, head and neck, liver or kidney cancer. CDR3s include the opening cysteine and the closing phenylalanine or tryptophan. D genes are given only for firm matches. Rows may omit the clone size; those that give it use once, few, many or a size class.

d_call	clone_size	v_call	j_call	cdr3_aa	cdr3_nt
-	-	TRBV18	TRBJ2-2	CASSPSFSRTGELFF	TGTGCCAGCTCACCAAGCTTTAGCCGGACCGGGGAGCTGTTTTTT
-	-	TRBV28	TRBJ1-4	CATFSKANEKLFF	TGTGCCACCTTCAGCAAAGCTAATGAAAAACTGTTTTTT
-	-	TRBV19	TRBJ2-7	CASSEGDISYEQYF	TGTGCCTCCTCCGAGGGGGATATCTCCTACGAGCAGTACTTC
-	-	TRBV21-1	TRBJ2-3	CASSKPGTGRGGGPSTDTQYF	TGTGCCAGCAGCAAACCCGGGACAGGTCGAGGAGGAGGCCCTAGCACAGATACGCAGTATTTT
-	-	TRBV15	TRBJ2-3	CATSRDLPMGPTDTQYF	TGTGCCACCAGCAGAGATCTCCCCATGGGGCCCACAGATACGCAGTATTTT
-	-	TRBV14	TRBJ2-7	CASSRTQATGFYEQYF	TGTGCCAGCAGCCGAACTCAAGCTACCGGATTCTACGAGCAGTACTTC
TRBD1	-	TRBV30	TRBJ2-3	CAWSARGPGDTQYF	TGTGCCTGGAGTGCCAGGGGGCCCGGAGATACGCAGTATTTT
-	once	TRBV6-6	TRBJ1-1	CASSRGGPTEAFF	TGTGCCAGCAGCCGAGGCGGCCCCACTGAAGCTTTCTTT
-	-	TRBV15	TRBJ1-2	CATSRDRRGRDDGYTF	TGTGCCACCAGCAGAGATCGTCGGGGGCGGGACGATGGCTACACCTTC
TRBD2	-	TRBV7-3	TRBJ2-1	CASSPAGGAGGSQQFF	TGTGCCAGCAGCCCGGCAGGAGGAGCGGGGGGTTCTCAGCAGTTCTTC
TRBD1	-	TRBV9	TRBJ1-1	CASSADRGLFGEAFF	TGTGCCAGCAGCGCAGACAGGGGGCTGTTTGGTGAAGCTTTCTTT
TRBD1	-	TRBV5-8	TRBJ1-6	CASSLGTGFNSPLHF	TGTGCCAGCAGCTTGGGGACAGGCTTCAATTCACCCCTCCACTTT
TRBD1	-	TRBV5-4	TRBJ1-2	CASSSHRGDYGYTF	TGTGCCAGCAGCTCGCACAGGGGGGACTATGGCTACACCTTC
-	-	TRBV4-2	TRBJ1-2	CASSQETGYNGYTF	TGTGCCAGCAGCCAAGAAACAGGGTACAATGGCTACACCTTC
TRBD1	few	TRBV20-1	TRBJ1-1	CLPGQPTEAFF	TGCCTCCCGGGACAGCCCACTGAAGCTTTCTTT
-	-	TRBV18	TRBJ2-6	CASSPPSSGANVLTF	TGTGCCAGCTCACCACCCTCCTCTGGGGCCAACGTCCTGACTTTC
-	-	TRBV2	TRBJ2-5	CASRPPRRETQYF	TGTGCCAGCAGGCCACCGCGCCGGGAGACCCAGTACTTC
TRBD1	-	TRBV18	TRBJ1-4	CASSQGAQEKLFF	TGTGCCAGCTCACAGGGGGCGCAGGAAAAACTGTTTTTT
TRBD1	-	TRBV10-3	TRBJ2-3	CAIRDRGSTDTQYF	TGTGCCATCAGGGACAGGGGGAGCACAGATACGCAGTATTTT
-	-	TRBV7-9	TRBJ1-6	CASGFTNSPLHF	TGTGCCAGCGGGTTCACGAATTCACCCCTCCACTTT
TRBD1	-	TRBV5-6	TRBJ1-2	CASSPLDREGYGYTF	TGTGCCAGCAGCCCGTTGGACAGGGAGGGCTATGGCTACACCTTC
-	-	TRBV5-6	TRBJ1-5	CASSFRRGGANQPQHF	TGTGCCAGCAGCTTTCGTCGCGGGGGGGCAAATCAGCCCCAGCATTTT
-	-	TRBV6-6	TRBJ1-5	CASRYREDQPQHF	TGTGCCAGCAGGTACAGGGAGGATCAGCCCCAGCATTTT
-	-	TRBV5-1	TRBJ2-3	CASSLYTTTDTQYF	TGCGCCAGCAGCTTGTACACCACCACAGATACGCAGTATTTT
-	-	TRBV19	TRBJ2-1	CASSIQRSSYNEQFF	TGTGCCAGTAGTATCCAGCGTAGCTCCTACAATGAGCAGTTCTTC
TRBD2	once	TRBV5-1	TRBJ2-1	CASSLEASGSTNEQFF	TGCGCCAGCAGCTTGGAGGCTAGCGGGAGTACGAATGAGCAGTTCTTC
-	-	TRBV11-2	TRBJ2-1	CASSLAAIVDEQFF	TGTGCCAGCAGCTTGGCAGCAATCGTCGATGAGCAGTTCTTC
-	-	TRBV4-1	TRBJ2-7	CASSQAETLSYEQYF	TGCGCCAGCAGCCAAGCCGAAACGCTCTCCTACGAGCAGTACTTC
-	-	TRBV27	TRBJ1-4	CASSPRRGIWEKLFF	TGTGCCAGCAGTCCACGACGGGGGATTTGGGAAAAACTGTTTTTT
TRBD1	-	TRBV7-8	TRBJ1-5	CASSSTGAGQPQHF	TGTGCCAGCAGCTCGACAGGGGCGGGTCAGCCCCAGCATTTT
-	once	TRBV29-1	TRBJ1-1	CSVEEGGWDTEAFF	TGCAGCGTTGAAGAGGGGGGATGGGACACTGAAGCTTTCTTT
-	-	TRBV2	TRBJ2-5	CASKGKQLRETQYF	TGTGCCAGCAAGGGTAAACAGTTACGGGAGACCCAGTACTTC
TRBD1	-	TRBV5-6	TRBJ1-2	CASRTPGQGVVGYTF	TGTGCCAGCAGGACACCCGGACAGGGGGTTGTTGGCTACACCTTC
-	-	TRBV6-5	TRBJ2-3	CASSYSRGENTDTQYF	TGTGCCAGCAGTTACTCCAGAGGAGAGAACACAGATACGCAGTATTTT
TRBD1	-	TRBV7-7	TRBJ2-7	CASSPGTGSYEQYF	TGTGCCAGCAGCCCCGGGACAGGTTCCTACGAGCAGTACTTC
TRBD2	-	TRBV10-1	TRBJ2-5	CASSESTTSGQETQYF	TGCGCCAGCAGTGAGTCGACGACTAGCGGCCAAGAGACCCAGTACTTC
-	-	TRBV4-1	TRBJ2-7	CASSQDSAGSYEQYF	TGCGCCAGCAGCCAAGATTCGGCAGGGTCCTACGAGCAGTACTTC
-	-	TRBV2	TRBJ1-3	CASSGTVAGNTIYF	TGTGCCAGCAGTGGGACAGTCGCTGGAAACACCATATATTTT
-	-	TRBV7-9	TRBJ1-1	CASTPKAAMNTEAFF	TGTGCCAGCACCCCAAAGGCAGCGATGAACACTGAAGCTTTCTTT
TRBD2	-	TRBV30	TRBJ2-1	CAWSVRLAGYNEQFF	TGTGCCTGGAGTGTACGACTAGCGGGCTACAATGAGCAGTTCTTC
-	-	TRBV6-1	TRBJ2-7	CASSEGYEQYF	TGTGCCAGCAGTGAGGGCTACGAGCAGTACTTC
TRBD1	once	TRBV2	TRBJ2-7	CASSVDRGFSYEQYF	TGTGCCAGCAGTGTAGACAGGGGCTTCTCCTACGAGCAGTACTTC
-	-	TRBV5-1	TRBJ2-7	CASSYGSEGSYEQYF	TGCGCCAGCAGCTATGGGAGTGAGGGCTCCTACGAGCAGTACTTC
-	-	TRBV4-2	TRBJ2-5	CASSPQTGGETQYF	TGTGCCAGCAGCCCCCAGACAGGTGGCGAGACCCAGTACTTC
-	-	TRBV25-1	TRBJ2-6	CASSAQLPGANVLTF	TGTGCCAGCAGTGCCCAGTTACCTGGGGCCAACGTCCTGACTTTC
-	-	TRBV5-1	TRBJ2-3	CASSLFQPGDTQYF	TGCGCCAGCAGCTTGTTCCAGCCTGGCGATACGCAGTATTTT
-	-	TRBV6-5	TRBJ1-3	CASSGGASGNTIYF	TGTGCCAGCTCGGGTGGAGCCTCTGGAAACACCATATATTTT
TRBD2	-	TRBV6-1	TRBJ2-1	CASRLAGGTYNEQFF	TGTGCCAGCAGACTAGCGGGAGGGACCTACAATGAGCAGTTCTTC
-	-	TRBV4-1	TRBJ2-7	CASSQPPGPVSEQYF	TGCGCCAGCAGCCAGCCACCCGGGCCAGTTTCGGAGCAGTACTTC
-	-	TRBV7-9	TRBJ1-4	CASSFGRATNEKLFF	TGTGCCAGCAGCTTCGGCAGAGCAACTAATGAAAAACTGTTTTTT
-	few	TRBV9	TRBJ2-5	CASSVGSIGETQYF	TGTGCCAGCAGCGTAGGCTCCATAGGGGAGACCCAGTACTTC
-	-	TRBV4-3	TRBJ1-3	CASSQDHLSGNTIYF	TGCGCCAGCAGCCAAGACCACCTTTCTGGAAACACCATATATTTT
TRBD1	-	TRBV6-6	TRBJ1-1	CASSDRTGGDTEAFF	TGTGCCAGCAGTGACCGAACAGGGGGCGACACTGAAGCTTTCTTT
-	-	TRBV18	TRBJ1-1	CASSTTGNTEAFF	TGTGCCAGCTCAACAACAGGGAACACTGAAGCTTTCTTT
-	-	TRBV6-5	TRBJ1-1	CASSYSDRPEAFF	TGTGCCAGCAGTTACTCAGACAGGCCGGAAGCTTTCTTT